Below, 12 T cell receptor beta chains from the same sample are listed, as sequenced in a study of T cells after yellow fever vaccination. Each CDR3 protein gets one entry after TCRdb re-called the 5' RACE reads with MiXCR. The sample has over 150,000 distinct CDR3 sequences; approximately 6.7% are singletons. The sequencing here drew on CD4+ T cells sorted from PBMCs, taken more than 4 days after the first yellow fever vaccination. The receptors were sampled from a man in his late teens or twenties who received the YFV17D yellow fever vaccine.

This chain links TRBV7-9 with TRBJ2-1; 7 nucleotides align to TRBD2. The germline gives CDR1 SEHNR, CDR2 FQNEAQ (reference sequence). The CDR3 length is 15 residues. The V gene end was trimmed by 3 bases and the J gene end by 0 bases; junction bases not matched to a gene: 2. Written as DNA, the CDR3 is TGTGCCAGCAGCTTGCGGGGGAGCTCCTACAATGAGCAGTTCTTC. This sequence encodes CASSLRGSSYNEQFF.

In the case of this clonotype: Being one base from a much bigger clone, this may be a read error. The V and J genes are TRBV27 and TRBJ2-7; 8 nucleotides match TRBD2. CDR1 MNHEY and CDR2 SMNVEV come from the germline V gene (reference sequence). The CDR3 totals 16 residues. CDR3: CASSLRGSGEAYAQYV. CDR3 nucleotides: TGTGCCAGCAGTTTACGGGGTAGCGGGGAGGCCTACGCGCAGTACGTC.

This clonotype turned up a few times. The genes are TRBV20-1 and TRBJ2-1, with TRBD2 matching 8 bases. The J segment lost 4 bases and the V segment lost 3 bases, leaving 8 bases of the junction unmatched. The CDR3 loop spans 15 amino acids. From germline, CDR1 is DFQATT and CDR2 SNEGSKA (reference sequence). The CDR3 sequence is CSARALAGGYNEQFF. The CDR3 DNA follows: TGCAGTGCTAGGGCCCTTGCGGGGGGATACAATGAGCAGTTCTTC.

This rearrangement joins TRBV7-9 to TRBJ2-5; 13 bases map to TRBD2. The CDR3 loop spans 16 amino acids. Unmatched junction bases numbered 8, after V lost 5 bases and J lost 5 bases. Looked up from germline, CDR1 is SEHNR and CDR2 is FQNEAQ (reference sequence). The chain's CDR3 is CASSLGLAGAGETQYF. The CDR3 DNA reads as TGTGCCAGCAGCCTTGGACTAGCGGGGGCCGGGGAGACCCAGTACTTC.

The chain couples TRBV14 to TRBJ2-3; D ambiguous. The CDR3 length is 14 residues. Germline V lookup: CDR1 SGHDN, CDR2 FVKESK. Trimming took 4 bases from V and 4 from J, leaving 12 bases between them. CDR3 sequence (DNA): TGTGCCAGCAGCCCAGTAGTGGTCCCAGATACGCAGTATTTT. Translating gives CASSPVVVPDTQYF.

The V and J genes are TRBV4-3 and TRBJ2-5; 12 bases are shared with TRBD2. Trimming cost V 2 bases and J 7 bases; bases outside gene matches: 14. This CDR3 has 18 residues. The germline gives CDR1 LGHNA, CDR2 YSLEER. CDR3 nucleotides: TGCGCCAGCAGCCAAAGAGGGCTAGCGGGGGGGCGCTCTGGGACCCAGTACTTC. Its protein is CASSQRGLAGGRSGTQYF.

The genes are TRBV5-5 and TRBJ1-2; D unclear. The germline CDR1 and CDR2 sequences are SGHKS and YYEKEE (reference sequence). CDR3 length: 17 amino acids. The V and J ends lost 5 bases and 0 bases respectively, with 20 bases between them. The CDR3 region has the DNA TGTGCCAGCAGTTTGACGGCCATCCTTATATCTAACTATGGCTACACCTTC. Protein: CASSLTAILISNYGYTF. Variable domain in full (rest from reference TRBV5-5 and TRBJ1-2): DAGVTQSPTHLIKTRGQQVTLRCSPISGHKSVSWYQQVLGQGPQFIFQYYEKEERGRGNFPDRFSARQFPNYSSELNVNALLLGDSALYLCASSLTAILISNYGYTFGSGTRLTVV.

About this clonotype itself: Given a much more abundant clone one base away, this may be a read error. The chain links TRBV5-1 to TRBJ2-5, with 8 bases that match TRBD1. Germline CDR1 SGHRS, CDR2 YFSETQ. The CDR3 length is 14 residues. This CDR3 is CASSVDRVQETHYF. CDR3 nucleotides: TGCGCCAGCAGCGTGGACAGGGTCCAAGAGACCCACTACTTC.

This clonotype appeared a few times. The chain joins TRBV7-8 to TRBJ2-3, with D hard to call. Germline-derived CDR1 and CDR2 are SGHVS and FQNEAQ. The length of the CDR3 is 14 residues. The germline V and J ends were trimmed by 2 bases and 2 bases, with 8 bases remaining between them. CDR3 bases: TGTGCCAGCAGCTTAAGCAGACCCACAGATACGCAGTATTTT. Residues: CASSLSRPTDTQYF.

This clonotype has more than one count but fewer than ten. The chain carries TRBV4-3 and TRBJ2-3; D gene ambiguous. CDR3 size: 14 residues. The V gene lost 0 bases and the J gene lost 6 bases, with 10 bases spanning the gap. Germline V CDR1 and CDR2: LGHNA, YSLEER. The CDR3 DNA reads as TGCGCCAGCAGCCAAGATTGGCGGCGGGATACGCAGTATTTT. It codes for CASSQDWRRDTQYF.

This clonotype appeared many times. The chain has TRBV7-2 and TRBJ2-5; TRBD1 aligns across 7 bases. Germline V lookup: CDR1 SGHTA, CDR2 FQGNSA. The CDR3 is 13 residues long. V dropped 6 bases and J dropped 2; count of bases not matched to a gene: 3. CDR3 nucleotides: TGTGCCAGCAGACGGGGACAGCAAGAGACCCAGTACTTC. Amino acids: CASRRGQQETQYF. The full variable domain, in which reference TRBV7-2 and TRBJ2-5 provide the parts outside the CDR3, is GAGVSQSPSNKVTEKGKDVELRCDPISGHTALYWYRQSLGQGLEFLIYFQGNSAPDKSGLPSDRFSAERTGGSVSTLTIQRTQQEDSAVYLCASRRGQQETQYFGPGTRLLVL.

Ten or more counts support this clonotype. The chain joins TRBV7-2 to TRBJ1-5; 8 nucleotides align to TRBD1. The CDR3 contains 14 residues. V shed 5 bases and J 7 bases; nucleotides not matched to a gene: 7. CDR1 SGHTA and CDR2 FQGNSA come from the germline V gene. This CDR3 reads CASSRGQGGQPQHF. CDR3 nucleotide sequence: TGTGCCAGCAGCCGAGGACAGGGAGGACAGCCCCAGCATTTT.